This T cell receptor beta chain was obtained from a study of blood T cells in healthy people across ages. The CDR3 loop spans 16 amino acids. Germline V gives CDR1 SNHLY, CDR2 FYNNEI. V lost 6 bases, J lost 3 bases, and 4 bases stayed unmatched. Study-level findings and limits: Because sorting was not performed, PBMCs prevented conclusive naive versus antigen-experienced comparison. Versus aged donors, long-lived donors had higher diversity and more naive CD4+ cells.

Combining a sample-barcoded 5' primer with a J-beta primer mix, a second PCR ran for roughly 6 to 11 cycles. Each of the samples gave a minimum of 2.5 million paired-end reads that contained CDR3. TCRdb fed the 5' RACE reads into MiXCR, producing one record per CDR3 protein. The data show around 940,000 distinct CDR3 sequences, around 54% seen once. A word on this clonotype: Antigen specificity is unknown.

Sequencing was carried out using blood. The chain links TRBV2 to TRBJ2-1; TRBD2 aligns across 14 bases. The sequence derives from a woman aged 55-69 years in good health. CDR3 sequence reads: CASSGTSGSIYNEQFF. CDR3 nucleotides: TGTGCCAGCAGCGGGACTAGCGGGAGTATCTACAATGAGCAGTTCTTC.